The subject of this entry is one T cell receptor beta chain. Its matching antigen is unknown. This record belongs to a study of T cells and Merkel cell carcinoma outcomes. General study points: Repertoire plus T-cell density reportedly predicted Merkel cell carcinoma outcomes.

Generated by immunoSEQ multiplex PCR, the TCRdb table keeps only in-frame clones and is missing some. Of 5,000 to 6,500 clones listed, approximately 77% were seen once; the top ten hold about 6.1%. The CDR3 totals 13 residues. In germline, CDR1 is SEHNR, CDR2 FQNEAQ (reference sequence). V was pared by 1 base and J by 11 bases, with 4 bases of the junction left unmatched. The TCR was taken from a human donor with Merkel cell carcinoma. The sequenced material came from tumor tissue from Merkel cell carcinoma. This chain links TRBV7-9 with TRBJ1-4, with 7 bases matching TRBD1. The CDR3 DNA follows: TGTGCCAGCAGCTTAGGTTTACAGGGGAAACTGTTTTTT. This gives the protein CASSLGLQGKLFF.